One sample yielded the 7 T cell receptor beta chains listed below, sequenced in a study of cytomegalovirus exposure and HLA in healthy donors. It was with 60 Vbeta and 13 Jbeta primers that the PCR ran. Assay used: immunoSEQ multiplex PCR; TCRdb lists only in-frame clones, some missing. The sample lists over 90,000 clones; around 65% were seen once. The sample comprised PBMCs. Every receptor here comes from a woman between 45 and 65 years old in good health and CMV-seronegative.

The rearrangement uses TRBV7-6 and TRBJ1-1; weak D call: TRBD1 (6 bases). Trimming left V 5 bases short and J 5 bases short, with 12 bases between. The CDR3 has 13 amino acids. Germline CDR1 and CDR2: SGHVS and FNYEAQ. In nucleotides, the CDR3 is TGTGCCAGCAGCCCCAGGGGTGGAACTGAAGCTTTCTTT. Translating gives CASSPRGGTEAFF.

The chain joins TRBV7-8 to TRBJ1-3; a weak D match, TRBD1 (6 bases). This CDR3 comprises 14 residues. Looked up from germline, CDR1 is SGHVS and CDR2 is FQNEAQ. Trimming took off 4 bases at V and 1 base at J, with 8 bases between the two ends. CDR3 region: CASSSTGSGNTIYF. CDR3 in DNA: TGTGCCAGCAGCTCCACAGGGTCTGGAAACACCATATATTTT.

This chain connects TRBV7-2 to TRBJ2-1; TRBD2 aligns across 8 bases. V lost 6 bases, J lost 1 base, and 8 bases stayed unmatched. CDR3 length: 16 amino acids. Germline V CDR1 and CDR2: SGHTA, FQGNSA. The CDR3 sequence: CASRKRGGVSYNEQFF. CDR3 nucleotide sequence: TGTGCCAGCAGAAAACGGGGGGGCGTGTCCTACAATGAGCAGTTCTTC. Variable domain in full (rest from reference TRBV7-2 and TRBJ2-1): GAGVSQSPSNKVTEKGKDVELRCDPISGHTALYWYRQSLGQGLEFLIYFQGNSAPDKSGLPSDRFSAERTGGSVSTLTIQRTQQEDSAVYLCASRKRGGVSYNEQFFGPGTRLTVL.

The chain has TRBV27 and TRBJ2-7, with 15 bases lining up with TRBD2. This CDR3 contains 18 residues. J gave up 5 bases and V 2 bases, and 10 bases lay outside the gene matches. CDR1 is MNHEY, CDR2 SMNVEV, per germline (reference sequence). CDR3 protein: CASSLPWTSGRARDEQYF. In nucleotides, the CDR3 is TGTGCCAGCAGTTTACCCTGGACTAGCGGGAGGGCCAGGGACGAGCAGTACTTC.

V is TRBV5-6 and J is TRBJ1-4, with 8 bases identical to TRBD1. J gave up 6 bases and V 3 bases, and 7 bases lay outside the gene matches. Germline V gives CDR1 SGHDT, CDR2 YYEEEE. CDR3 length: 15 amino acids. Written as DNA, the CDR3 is TGTGCCAGCAGCTCCCCAGGGGGCCGGGATGAAAAACTGTTTTTT. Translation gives CASSSPGGRDEKLFF.

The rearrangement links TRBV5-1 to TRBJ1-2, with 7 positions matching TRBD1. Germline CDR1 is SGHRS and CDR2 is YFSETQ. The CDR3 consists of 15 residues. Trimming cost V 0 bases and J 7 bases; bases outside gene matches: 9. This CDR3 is CASSLVTGKGGGYTF. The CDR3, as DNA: TGCGCCAGCAGCTTGGTGACAGGGAAGGGAGGTGGCTACACCTTC.

This CDR3 reads CASSPKIQGAYTF. The CDR3 coding sequence is TGCGCCAGCAGCCCGAAGATTCAGGGCGCCTACACCTTC. The gene calls are TRBV4-3 and TRBJ1-2, with D possibly matching TRBD1 (5 bases). CDR1 and CDR2 from the germline V gene are LGHNA and YSLEER. V was pared by 4 bases and J by 10 bases, with 16 bases between. The CDR3 runs to 13 residues.